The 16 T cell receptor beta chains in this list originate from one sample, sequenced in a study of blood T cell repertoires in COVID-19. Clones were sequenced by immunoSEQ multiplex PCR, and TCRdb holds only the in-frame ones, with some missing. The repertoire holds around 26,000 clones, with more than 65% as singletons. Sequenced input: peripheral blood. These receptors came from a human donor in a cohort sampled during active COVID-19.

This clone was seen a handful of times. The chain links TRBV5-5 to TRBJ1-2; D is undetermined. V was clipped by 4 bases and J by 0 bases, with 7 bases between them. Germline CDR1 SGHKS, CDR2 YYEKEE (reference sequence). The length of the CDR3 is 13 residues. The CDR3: CASSPGSNYGYTF. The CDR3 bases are TGTGCCAGCAGCCCGGGGTCTAACTATGGCTACACCTTC.

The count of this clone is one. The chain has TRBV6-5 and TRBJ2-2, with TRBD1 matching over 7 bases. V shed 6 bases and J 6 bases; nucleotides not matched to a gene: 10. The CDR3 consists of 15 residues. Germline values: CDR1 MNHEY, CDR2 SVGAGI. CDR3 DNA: TGTGCCAGCAGGCCCGGGACAGAGCGCCCCGGGGAGCTGTTTTTT. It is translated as CASRPGTERPGELFF.

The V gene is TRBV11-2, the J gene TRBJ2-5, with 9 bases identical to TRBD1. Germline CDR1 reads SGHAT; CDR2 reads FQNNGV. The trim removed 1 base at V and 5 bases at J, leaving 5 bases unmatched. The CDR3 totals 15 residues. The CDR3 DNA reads TGTGCCAGCAGCTTAGGGGACAGGGATTCTGAGACCCAGTACTTC. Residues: CASSLGDRDSETQYF.

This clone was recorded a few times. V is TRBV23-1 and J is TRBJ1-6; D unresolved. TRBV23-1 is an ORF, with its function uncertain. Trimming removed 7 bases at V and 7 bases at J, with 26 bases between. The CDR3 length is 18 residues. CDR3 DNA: TGCGCCAGCACCCCGTGCTACGCGAGGATTGCCCGGAATTCACCCCTCCACTTT. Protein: CASTPCYARIARNSPLHF.

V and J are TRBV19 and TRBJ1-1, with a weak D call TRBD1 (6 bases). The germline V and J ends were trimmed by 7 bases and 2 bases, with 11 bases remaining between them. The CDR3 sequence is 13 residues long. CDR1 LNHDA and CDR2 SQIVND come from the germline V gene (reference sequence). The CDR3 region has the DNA TGTGCCAGTATCCCGGACAGAAACACTGAAGCTTTCTTT. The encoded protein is CASIPDRNTEAFF.

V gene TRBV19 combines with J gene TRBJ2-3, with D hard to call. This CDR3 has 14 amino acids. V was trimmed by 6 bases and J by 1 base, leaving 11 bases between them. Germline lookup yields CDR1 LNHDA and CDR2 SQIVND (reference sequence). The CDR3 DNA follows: TGTGCCAGTAGGAGCCAAGCCGGCACAGATACGCAGTATTTT. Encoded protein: CASRSQAGTDTQYF.

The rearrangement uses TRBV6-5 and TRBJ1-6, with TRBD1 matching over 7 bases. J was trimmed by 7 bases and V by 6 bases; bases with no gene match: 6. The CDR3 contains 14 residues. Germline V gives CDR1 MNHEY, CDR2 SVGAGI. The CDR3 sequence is CASRSGTVNSPLHF. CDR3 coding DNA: TGTGCCAGCAGGTCCGGGACAGTGAATTCACCCCTCCACTTT.

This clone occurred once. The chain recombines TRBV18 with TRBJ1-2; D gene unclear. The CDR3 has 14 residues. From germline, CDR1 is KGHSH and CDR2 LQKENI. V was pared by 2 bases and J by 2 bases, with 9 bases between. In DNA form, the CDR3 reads TGTGCCAGCTCACCATACGACGGGAACTATGGCTACACCTTC. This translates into CASSPYDGNYGYTF.

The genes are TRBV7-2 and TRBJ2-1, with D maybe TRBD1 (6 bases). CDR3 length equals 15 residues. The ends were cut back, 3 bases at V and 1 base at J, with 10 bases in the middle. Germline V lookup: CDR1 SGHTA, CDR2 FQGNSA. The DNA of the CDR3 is TGTGCCAGCAGCTTTTCCCAGGGGTCCTACAATGAGCAGTTCTTC. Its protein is CASSFSQGSYNEQFF.

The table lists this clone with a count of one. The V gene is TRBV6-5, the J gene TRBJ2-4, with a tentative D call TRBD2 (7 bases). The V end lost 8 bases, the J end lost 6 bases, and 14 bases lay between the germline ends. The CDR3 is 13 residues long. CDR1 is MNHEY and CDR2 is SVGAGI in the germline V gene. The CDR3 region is CASLGGAGNIQYF. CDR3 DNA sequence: TGTGCCAGCCTAGGGGGGGCAGGAAACATTCAGTACTTC.

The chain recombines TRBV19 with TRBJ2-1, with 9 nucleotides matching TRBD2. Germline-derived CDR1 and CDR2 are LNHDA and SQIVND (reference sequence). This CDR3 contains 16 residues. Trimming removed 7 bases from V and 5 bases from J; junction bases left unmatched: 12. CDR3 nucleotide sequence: TGTGCCAGTAACACACTAGCGGGTACTGGGAACAATGAGCAGTTCTTC. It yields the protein CASNTLAGTGNNEQFF.

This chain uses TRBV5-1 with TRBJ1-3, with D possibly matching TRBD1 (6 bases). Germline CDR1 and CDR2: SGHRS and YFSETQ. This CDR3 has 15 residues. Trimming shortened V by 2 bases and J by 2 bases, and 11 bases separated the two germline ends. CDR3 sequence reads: CASSFWGGTGNTIYF. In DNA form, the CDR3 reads TGCGCCAGCAGCTTCTGGGGGGGCACTGGAAACACCATATATTTT.

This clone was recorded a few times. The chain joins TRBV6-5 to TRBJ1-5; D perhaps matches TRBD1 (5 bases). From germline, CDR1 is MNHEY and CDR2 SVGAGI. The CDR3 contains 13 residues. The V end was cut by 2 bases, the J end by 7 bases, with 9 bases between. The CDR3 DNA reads TGTGCCAGCAGTTACCGCAGGGAACAGCCCCAGCATTTT. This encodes CASSYRREQPQHF.

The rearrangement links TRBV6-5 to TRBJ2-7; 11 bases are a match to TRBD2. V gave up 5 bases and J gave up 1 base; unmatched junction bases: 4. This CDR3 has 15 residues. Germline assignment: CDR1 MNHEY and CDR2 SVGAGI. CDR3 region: CASSTGTSGSYEQYF. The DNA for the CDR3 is TGTGCCAGCAGTACAGGGACTAGCGGTTCCTACGAGCAGTACTTC.

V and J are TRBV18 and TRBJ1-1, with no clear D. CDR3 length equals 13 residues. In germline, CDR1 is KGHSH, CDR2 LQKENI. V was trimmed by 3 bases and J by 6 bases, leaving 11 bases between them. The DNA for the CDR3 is TGTGCCAGCTCACCTCATCGGGAGGCTGAAGCTTTCTTT. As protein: CASSPHREAEAFF.

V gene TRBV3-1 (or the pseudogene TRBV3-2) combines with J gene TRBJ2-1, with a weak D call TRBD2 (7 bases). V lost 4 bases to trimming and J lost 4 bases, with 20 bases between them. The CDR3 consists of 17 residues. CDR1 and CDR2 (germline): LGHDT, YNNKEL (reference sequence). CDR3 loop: CASSPKGGRGAYNEQFF. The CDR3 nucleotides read TGTGCCAGCAGCCCCAAGGGGGGGAGGGGGGCTTACAATGAGCAGTTCTTC.